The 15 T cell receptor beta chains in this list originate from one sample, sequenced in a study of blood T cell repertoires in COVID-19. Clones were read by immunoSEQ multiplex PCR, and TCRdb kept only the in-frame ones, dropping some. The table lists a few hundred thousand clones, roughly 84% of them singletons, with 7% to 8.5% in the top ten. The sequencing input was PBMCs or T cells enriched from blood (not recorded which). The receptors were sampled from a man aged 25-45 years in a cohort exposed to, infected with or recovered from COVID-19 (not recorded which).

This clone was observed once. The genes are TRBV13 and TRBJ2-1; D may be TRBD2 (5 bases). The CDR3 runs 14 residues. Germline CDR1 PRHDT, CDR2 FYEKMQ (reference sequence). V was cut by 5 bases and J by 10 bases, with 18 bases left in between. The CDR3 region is CASSPGISVSEQFF. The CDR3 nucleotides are TGTGCCAGCAGCCCGGGGATTTCGGTGAGCGAGCAGTTCTTC.

Here the CDR3 DNA reads TGTGCCACCAGCAGTCGGGGCCTCTCGGGGGGAACTAATGAAAAACTGTTTTTT. This gives the protein CATSSRGLSGGTNEKLFF. V and J are TRBV15 and TRBJ1-4; D possibly corresponds to TRBD1 (5 bases). Germline V gives CDR1 LNHNV, CDR2 YYDKDF (reference sequence). The CDR3 has 18 residues. V was cut by 3 bases and J by 1 base, with 18 bases left in between.

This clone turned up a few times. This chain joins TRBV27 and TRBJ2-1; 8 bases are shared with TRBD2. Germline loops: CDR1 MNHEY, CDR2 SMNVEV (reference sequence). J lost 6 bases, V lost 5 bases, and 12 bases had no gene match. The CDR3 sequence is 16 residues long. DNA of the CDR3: TGTGCCAGCAGTCCCTCCGGGGGGGGAAGATCCAATGAGCAGTTCTTC. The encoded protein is CASSPSGGGRSNEQFF.

The CDR3 DNA is TGTGCCAGCAGTGGCGGGGTGGAGACCCAGTACTTC. This translates into CASSGGVETQYF. This chain connects TRBV11-2 to TRBJ2-5; TRBD2 is a possible D gene (6 bases). V was shortened by 6 bases and J by 5 bases, with 10 bases between the two germline ends. The CDR3 contains 12 residues. Germline CDR1 reads SGHAT; CDR2 reads FQNNGV.

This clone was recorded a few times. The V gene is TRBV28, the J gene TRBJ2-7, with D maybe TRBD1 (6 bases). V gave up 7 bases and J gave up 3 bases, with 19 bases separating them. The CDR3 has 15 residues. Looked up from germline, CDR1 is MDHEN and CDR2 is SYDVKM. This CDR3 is CASIAIGGPDYEQYF. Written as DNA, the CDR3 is TGTGCCAGCATCGCGATAGGGGGTCCGGACTACGAGCAGTACTTC.

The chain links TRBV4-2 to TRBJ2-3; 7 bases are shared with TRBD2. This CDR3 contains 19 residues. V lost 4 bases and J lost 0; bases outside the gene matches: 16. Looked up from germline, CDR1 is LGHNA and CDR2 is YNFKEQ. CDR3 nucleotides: TGTGCCAGCAGCCCCCCCTTAGAAGGCAGGGACTATAGCACAGATACGCAGTATTTT. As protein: CASSPPLEGRDYSTDTQYF.

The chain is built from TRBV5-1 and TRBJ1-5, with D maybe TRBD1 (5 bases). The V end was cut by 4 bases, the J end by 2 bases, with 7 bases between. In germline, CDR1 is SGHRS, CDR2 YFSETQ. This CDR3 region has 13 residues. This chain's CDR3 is CASSAGGNQPQHF. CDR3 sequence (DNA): TGCGCCAGCAGCGCGGGGGGCAATCAGCCCCAGCATTTT.

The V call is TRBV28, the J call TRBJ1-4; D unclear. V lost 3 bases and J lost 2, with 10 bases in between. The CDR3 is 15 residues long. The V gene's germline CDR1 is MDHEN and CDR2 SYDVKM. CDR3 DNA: TGTGCCAGCAGTTTGGCGGTTATGACTAATGAAAAACTGTTTTTT. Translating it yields CASSLAVMTNEKLFF. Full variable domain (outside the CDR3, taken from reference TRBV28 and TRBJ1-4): DVKVTQSSRYLVKRTGEKVFLECVQDMDHENMFWYRQDPGLGLRLIYFSYDVKMKEKGDIPEGYSVSREKKERFSLILESASTNQTSMYLCASSLAVMTNEKLFFGSGTQLSVL.

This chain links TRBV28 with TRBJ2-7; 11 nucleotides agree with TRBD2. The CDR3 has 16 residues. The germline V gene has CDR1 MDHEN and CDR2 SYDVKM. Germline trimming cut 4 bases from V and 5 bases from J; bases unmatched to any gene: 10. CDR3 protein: CASSSITSGRRDEQYF. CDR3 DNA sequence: TGTGCCAGCAGTTCGATCACTAGCGGGAGACGGGACGAGCAGTACTTC.

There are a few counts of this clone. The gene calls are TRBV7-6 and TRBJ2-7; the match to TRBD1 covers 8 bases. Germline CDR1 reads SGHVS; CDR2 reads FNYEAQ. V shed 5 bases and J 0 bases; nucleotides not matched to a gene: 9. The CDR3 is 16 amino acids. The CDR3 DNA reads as TGTGCCAGCAGCATTATAACAGGGGGACACTCCTACGAGCAGTACTTC. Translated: CASSIITGGHSYEQYF.

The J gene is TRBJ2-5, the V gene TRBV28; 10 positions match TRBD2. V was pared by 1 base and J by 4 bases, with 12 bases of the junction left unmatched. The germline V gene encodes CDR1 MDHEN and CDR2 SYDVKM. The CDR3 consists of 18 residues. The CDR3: CASSLYAGSGRAGETQYF. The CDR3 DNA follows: TGTGCCAGCAGTTTATATGCTGGGAGCGGGAGGGCGGGAGAGACCCAGTACTTC.

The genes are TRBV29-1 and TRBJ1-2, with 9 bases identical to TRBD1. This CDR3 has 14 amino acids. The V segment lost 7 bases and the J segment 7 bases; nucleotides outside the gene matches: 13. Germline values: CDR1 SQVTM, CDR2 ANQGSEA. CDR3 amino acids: CSGYTGTGTGGYTF. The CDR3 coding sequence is TGCAGCGGCTACACCGGGACAGGGACCGGTGGCTACACCTTC.

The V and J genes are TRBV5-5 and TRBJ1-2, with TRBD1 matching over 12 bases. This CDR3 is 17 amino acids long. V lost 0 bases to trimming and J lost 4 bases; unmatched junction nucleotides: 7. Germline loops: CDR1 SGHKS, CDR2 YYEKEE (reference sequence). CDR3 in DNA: TGTGCCAGCAGCTTGGAGGGACAGGGGGCGATGGTCTATGGCTACACCTTC. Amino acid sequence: CASSLEGQGAMVYGYTF. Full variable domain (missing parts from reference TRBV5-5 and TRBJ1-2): DAGVTQSPTHLIKTRGQQVTLRCSPISGHKSVSWYQQVLGQGPQFIFQYYEKEERGRGNFPDRFSARQFPNYSSELNVNALLLGDSALYLCASSLEGQGAMVYGYTFGSGTRLTVV.

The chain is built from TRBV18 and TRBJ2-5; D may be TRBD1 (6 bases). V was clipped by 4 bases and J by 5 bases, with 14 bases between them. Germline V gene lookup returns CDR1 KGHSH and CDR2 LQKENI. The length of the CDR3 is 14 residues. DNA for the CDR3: TGTGCCAGCTCACTACAGGGCCCTAGGGAGACCCAGTACTTC. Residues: CASSLQGPRETQYF.

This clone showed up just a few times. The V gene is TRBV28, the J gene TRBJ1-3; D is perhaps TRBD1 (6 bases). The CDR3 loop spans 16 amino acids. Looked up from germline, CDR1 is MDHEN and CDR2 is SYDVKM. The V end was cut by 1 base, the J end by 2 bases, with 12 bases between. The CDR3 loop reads CASSLLTPGAGNTIYF. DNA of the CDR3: TGTGCCAGCAGTTTATTGACCCCAGGGGCTGGAAACACCATATATTTT. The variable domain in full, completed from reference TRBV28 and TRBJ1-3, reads DVKVTQSSRYLVKRTGEKVFLECVQDMDHENMFWYRQDPGLGLRLIYFSYDVKMKEKGDIPEGYSVSREKKERFSLILESASTNQTSMYLCASSLLTPGAGNTIYFGEGSWLTVV.